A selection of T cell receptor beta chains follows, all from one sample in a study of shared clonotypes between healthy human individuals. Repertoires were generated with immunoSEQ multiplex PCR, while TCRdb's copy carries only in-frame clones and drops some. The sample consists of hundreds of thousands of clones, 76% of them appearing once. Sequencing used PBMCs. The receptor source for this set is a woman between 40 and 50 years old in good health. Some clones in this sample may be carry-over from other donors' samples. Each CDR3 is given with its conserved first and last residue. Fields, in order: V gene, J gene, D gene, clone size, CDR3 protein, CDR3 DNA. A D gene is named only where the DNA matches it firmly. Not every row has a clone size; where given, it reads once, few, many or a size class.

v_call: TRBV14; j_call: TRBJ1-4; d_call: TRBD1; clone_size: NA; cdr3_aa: CASSLGQGAHEKLFF; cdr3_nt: TGTGCCAGCAGCCTCGGACAGGGGGCGCATGAAAAACTGTTTTTT
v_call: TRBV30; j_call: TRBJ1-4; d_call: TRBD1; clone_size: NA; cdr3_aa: CAWSSPRQGFREKLFF; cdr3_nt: TGTGCCTGGAGTAGCCCCCGACAGGGGTTTAGAGAAAAACTGTTTTTT
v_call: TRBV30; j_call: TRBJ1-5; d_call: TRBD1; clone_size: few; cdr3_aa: CAWGGQNQPQHF; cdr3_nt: TGTGCCTGGGGGGGACAGAATCAGCCCCAGCATTTT
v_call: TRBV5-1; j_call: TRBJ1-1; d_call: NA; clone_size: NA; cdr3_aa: CASSSGFGNTEAFF; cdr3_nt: TGCGCCAGCAGCTCAGGGTTCGGCAACACTGAAGCTTTCTTT
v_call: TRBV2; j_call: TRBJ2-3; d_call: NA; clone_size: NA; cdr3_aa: CASSGETTDTQYF; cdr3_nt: TGTGCCAGCAGTGGGGAAACGACAGATACGCAGTATTTT
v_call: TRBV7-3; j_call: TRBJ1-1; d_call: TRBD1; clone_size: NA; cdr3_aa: CASSTGQGYNTEAFF; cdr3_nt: TGTGCCAGCAGCACCGGACAGGGCTATAACACTGAAGCTTTCTTT
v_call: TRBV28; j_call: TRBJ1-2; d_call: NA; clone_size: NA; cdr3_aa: CASSLTPTWGNYGYTF; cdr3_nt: TGTGCCAGCAGTTTGACACCTACCTGGGGTAACTATGGCTACACCTTC
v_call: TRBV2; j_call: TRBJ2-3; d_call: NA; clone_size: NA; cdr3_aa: CASSALGATPDTQYF; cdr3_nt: TGTGCCAGCAGTGCCCTTGGCGCGACGCCAGATACGCAGTATTTT
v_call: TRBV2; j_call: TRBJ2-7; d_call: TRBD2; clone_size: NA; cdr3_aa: CASSEVSGGEQYF; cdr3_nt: TGTGCCAGCAGTGAAGTTTCGGGGGGCGAGCAGTACTTC
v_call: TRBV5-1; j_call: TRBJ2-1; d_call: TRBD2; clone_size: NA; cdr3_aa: CASSLAPREGPNEQFF; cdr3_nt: TGCGCCAGCAGCTTGGCTCCGCGGGAGGGCCCGAATGAGCAGTTCTTC
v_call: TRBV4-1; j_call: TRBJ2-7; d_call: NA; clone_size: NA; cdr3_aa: CASSQEYSSPNEQYF; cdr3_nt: TGCGCCAGCAGCCAAGAGTATTCCAGCCCCAACGAGCAGTACTTC
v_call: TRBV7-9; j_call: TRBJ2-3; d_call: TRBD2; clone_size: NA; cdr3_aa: CASSFVSGRYTDTQYF; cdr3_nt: TGTGCCAGCAGCTTCGTGAGCGGGAGATACACAGATACGCAGTATTTT
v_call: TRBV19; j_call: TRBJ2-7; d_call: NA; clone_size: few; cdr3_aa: CASTPGDGYEQYF; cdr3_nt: TGTGCCAGTACCCCAGGAGACGGCTACGAGCAGTACTTC
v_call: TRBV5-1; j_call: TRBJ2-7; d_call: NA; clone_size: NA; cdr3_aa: CASSLGANSYEQYF; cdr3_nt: TGCGCCAGCAGCTTGGGGGCCAATTCCTACGAGCAGTACTTC
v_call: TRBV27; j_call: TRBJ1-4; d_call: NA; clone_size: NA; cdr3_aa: CASSLRGNEKLFF; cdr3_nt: TGTGCCAGCAGTTTACGTGGGAATGAAAAACTGTTTTTT
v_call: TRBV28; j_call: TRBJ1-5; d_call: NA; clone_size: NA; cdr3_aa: CASSLSLQPQHF; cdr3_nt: TGTGCCAGCAGTTTATCTTTACAGCCCCAGCATTTT
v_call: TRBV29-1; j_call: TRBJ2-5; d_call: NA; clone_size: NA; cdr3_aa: CSVDPNQETQYF; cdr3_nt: TGCAGCGTTGACCCCAACCAAGAGACCCAGTACTTC
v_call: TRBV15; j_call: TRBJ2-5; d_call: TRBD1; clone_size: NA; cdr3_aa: CATSRTARGETQYF; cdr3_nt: TGTGCCACCAGCAGAACCGCCAGGGGGGAGACCCAGTACTTC
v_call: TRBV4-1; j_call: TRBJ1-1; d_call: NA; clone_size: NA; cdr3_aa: CASSQAYGRRRTEAFF; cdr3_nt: TGCGCCAGCAGCCAAGCATACGGTCGGAGGAGAACTGAAGCTTTCTTT
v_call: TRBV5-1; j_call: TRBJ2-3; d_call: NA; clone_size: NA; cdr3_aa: CASSLEDGTDTQYF; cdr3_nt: TGCGCCAGCAGCTTGGAAGACGGCACAGATACGCAGTATTTT
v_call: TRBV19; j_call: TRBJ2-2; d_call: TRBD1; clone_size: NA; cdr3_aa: CASSIPRDRGNGELFF; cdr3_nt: TGTGCCAGTAGTATCCCTCGGGACAGGGGGAACGGGGAGCTGTTTTTT
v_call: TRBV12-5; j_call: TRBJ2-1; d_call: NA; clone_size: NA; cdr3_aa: CASARGDWDYNEQFF; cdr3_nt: TGTGCTAGTGCTAGGGGGGACTGGGACTACAATGAGCAGTTCTTC
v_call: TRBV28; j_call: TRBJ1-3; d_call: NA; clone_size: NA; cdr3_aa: CASREAGNTIYF; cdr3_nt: TGTGCCAGCAGGGAGGCTGGAAACACCATATATTTT
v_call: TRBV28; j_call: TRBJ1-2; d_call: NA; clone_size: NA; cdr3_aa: CASRQTHYGYTF; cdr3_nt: TGTGCCAGCAGACAGACCCACTATGGCTACACCTTC
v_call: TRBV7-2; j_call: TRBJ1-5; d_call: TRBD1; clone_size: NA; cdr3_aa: CASSATGGGNQPQHF; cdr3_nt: TGTGCCAGCAGCGCCACAGGGGGCGGCAATCAGCCCCAGCATTTT
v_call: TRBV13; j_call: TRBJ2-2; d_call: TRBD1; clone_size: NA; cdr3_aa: CASATGGSGELFF; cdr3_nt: TGTGCCAGTGCCACAGGGGGTTCCGGGGAGCTGTTTTTT
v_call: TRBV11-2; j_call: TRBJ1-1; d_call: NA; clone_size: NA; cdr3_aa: CASSLERGAEAFF; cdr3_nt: TGTGCCAGCAGCTTAGAGAGAGGGGCTGAAGCTTTCTTT
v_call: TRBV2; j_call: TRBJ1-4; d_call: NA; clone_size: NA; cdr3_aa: CASSPGTTNEKLFF; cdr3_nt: TGTGCCAGCAGTCCCGGGACAACTAATGAAAAACTGTTTTTT
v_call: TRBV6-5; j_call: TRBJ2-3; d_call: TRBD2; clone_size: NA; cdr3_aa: CASRVAGGTDTQYF; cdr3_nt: TGTGCCAGCAGGGTAGCGGGAGGCACAGATACGCAGTATTTT
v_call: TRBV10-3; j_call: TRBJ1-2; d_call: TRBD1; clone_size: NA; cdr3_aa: CAIRGDRGDYGYTF; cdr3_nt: TGTGCCATCAGGGGGGACAGGGGAGACTATGGCTACACCTTC
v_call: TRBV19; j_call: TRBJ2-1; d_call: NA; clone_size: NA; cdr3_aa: CASSTGILEQFF; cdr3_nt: TGTGCCAGTAGCACAGGGATTCTTGAGCAGTTCTTC
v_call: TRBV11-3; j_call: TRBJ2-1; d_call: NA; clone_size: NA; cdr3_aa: CASSLRGVQGRNEQFF; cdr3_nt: TGTGCCAGCAGCCTACGAGGGGTACAGGGTCGGAATGAGCAGTTCTTC
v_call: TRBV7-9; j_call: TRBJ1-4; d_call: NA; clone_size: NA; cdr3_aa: CASSSSHEKLFF; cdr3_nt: TGTGCCAGCAGCTCATCCCACGAAAAACTGTTTTTT
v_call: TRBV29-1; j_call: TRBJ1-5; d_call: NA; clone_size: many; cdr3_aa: CSVGEQYSNQPQHF; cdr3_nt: TGCAGCGTTGGAGAGCAATATAGCAATCAGCCCCAGCATTTT
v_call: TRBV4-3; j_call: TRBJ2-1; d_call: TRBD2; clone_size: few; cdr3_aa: CASSFSGRSFF; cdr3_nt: TGCGCCAGCAGTTTTAGCGGGAGGTCGTTCTTC
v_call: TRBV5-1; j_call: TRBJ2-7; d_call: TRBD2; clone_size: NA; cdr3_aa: CASSLGAGGYYEQYF; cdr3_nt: TGCGCCAGCAGCTTGGGAGCGGGAGGGTATTACGAGCAGTACTTC
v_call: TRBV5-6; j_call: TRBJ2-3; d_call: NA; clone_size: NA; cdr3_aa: CASSLVSVTATDTQYF; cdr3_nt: TGTGCCAGCAGCTTGGTATCGGTCACGGCAACAGATACGCAGTATTTT
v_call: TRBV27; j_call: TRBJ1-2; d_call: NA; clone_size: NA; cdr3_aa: CASSLDGLSNYGYTF; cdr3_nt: TGTGCCAGCAGTTTGGACGGCCTTTCGAACTATGGCTACACCTTC
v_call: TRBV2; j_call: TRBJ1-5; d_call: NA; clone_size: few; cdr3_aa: CASRGWGNQPQHF; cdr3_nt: TGTGCCAGCAGAGGATGGGGCAATCAGCCCCAGCATTTT
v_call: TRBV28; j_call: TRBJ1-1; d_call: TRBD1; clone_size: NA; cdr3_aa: CASSPTGGTEAFF; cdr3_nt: TGTGCCAGCAGTCCGACAGGGGGCACTGAAGCTTTCTTT
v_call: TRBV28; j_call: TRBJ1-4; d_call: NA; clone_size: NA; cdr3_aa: CASAIDATNEKLFF; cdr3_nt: TGTGCCAGCGCAATTGATGCAACTAATGAAAAACTGTTTTTT
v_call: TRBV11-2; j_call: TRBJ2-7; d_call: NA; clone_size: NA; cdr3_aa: CASSLGRGRVQYF; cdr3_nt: TGTGCCAGCAGCTTAGGCCGGGGGCGAGTACAGTACTTC